This section outlines one T cell receptor (beta chain) sequence together with its context. What it recognizes is unknown. The data originate from a study of cytomegalovirus exposure and HLA in healthy donors. In the study overall: Of some 410 genotyped donors, roughly 81% grouped in the Caucasian-associated ancestry cluster. The study, taken as a whole, reports: In a later analysis, DRB1 alleles had the most associated TCRs; HLA-C alleles the fewest. In a later analysis, specific HLA alleles were associated with approximately 17,000 TCR beta sequences at a 0.05 false discovery rate. HLA-A and HLA-B allele assignments for most subjects were reportedly predicted accurately using TCR beta sequences.

Use of 60 Vbeta and 13 Jbeta primers characterized the PCR. TCRdb's copy holds only in-frame clones and misses some; the assay was immunoSEQ multiplex PCR. The table counts some 140,000 clones; roughly 1.6% lies in the top ten. This clonotype was sampled from a woman between 35 and 50 years old in good health and CMV-seronegative. The sequenced sample was PBMCs.

DNA of the CDR3: TGTGCCAGCAGCTTAAGGGGACAGACCCAGCCCCAGCATTTT. It is translated as CASSLRGQTQPQHF. The chain links TRBV7-8 to TRBJ1-5, with 7 bases lining up with TRBD1. The trim removed 2 bases at V and 7 bases at J, leaving 5 bases unmatched. Germline V gene data show CDR1 as SGHVS and CDR2 as FQNEAQ. CDR3 size: 14 residues.